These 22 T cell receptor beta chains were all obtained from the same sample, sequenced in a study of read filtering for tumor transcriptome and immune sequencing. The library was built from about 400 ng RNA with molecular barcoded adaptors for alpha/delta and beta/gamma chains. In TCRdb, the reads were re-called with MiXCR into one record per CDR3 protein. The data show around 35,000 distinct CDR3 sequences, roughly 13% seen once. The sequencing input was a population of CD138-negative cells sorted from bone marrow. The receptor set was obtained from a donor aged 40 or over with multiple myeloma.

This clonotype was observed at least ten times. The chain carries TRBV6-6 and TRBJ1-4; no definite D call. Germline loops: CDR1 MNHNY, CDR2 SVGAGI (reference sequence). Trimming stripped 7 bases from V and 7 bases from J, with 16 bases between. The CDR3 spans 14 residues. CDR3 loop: CASTEASASEKLFF. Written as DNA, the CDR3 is TGTGCCAGCACCGAGGCCTCGGCGAGTGAAAAACTGTTTTTT.

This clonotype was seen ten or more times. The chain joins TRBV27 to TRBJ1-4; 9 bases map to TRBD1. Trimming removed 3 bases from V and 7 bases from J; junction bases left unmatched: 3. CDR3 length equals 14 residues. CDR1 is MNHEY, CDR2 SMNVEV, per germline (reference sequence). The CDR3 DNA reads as TGTGCCAGCAGTTTCGGGACAGGGCGTGAAAAACTGTTTTTT. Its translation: CASSFGTGREKLFF.

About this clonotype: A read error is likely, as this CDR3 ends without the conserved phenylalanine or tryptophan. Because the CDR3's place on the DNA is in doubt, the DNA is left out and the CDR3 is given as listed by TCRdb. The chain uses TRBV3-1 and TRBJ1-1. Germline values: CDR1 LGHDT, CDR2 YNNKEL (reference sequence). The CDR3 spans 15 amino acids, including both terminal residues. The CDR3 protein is CASSHSPLVGTEASS.

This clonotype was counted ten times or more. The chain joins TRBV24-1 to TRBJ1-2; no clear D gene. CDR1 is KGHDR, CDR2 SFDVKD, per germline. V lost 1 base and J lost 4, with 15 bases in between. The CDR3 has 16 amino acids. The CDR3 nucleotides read TGTGCCACCAGTGATTTAACAGCATCTGGAAGCTATGGCTACACCTTC. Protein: CATSDLTASGSYGYTF.

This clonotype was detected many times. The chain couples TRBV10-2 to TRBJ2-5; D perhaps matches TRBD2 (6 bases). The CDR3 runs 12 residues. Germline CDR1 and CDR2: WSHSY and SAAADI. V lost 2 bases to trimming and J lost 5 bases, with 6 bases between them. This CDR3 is CASSEGGETQYF. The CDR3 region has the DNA TGCGCCAGCAGTGAGGGGGGGGAGACCCAGTACTTC.

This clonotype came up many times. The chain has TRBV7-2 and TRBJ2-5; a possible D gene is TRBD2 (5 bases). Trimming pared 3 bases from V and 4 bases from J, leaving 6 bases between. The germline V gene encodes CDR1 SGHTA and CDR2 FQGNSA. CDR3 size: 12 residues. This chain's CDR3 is CASSFEGETQYF. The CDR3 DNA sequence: TGTGCCAGCAGCTTTGAGGGAGAGACCCAGTACTTC. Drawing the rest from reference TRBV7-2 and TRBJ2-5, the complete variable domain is GAGVSQSPSNKVTEKGKDVELRCDPISGHTALYWYRQSLGQGLEFLIYFQGNSAPDKSGLPSDRFSAERTGGSVSTLTIQRTQQEDSAVYLCASSFEGETQYFGPGTRLLVL.

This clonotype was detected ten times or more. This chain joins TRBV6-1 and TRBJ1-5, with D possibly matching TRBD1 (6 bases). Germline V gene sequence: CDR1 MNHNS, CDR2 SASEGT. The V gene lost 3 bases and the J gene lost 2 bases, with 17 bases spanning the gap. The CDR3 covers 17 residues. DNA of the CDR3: TGTGCCAGCAGTGAGGGGGGACACCTCTCGGGCAATCAGCCCCAGCATTTT. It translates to CASSEGGHLSGNQPQHF.

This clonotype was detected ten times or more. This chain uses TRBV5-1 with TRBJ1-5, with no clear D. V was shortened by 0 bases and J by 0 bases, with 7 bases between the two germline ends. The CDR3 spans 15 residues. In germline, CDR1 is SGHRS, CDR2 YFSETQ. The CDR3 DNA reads TGCGCCAGCAGCTTGGACGATTATAGCAATCAGCCCCAGCATTTT. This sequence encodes CASSLDDYSNQPQHF. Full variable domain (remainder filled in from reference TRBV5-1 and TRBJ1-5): KAGVTQTPRYLIKTRGQQVTLSCSPISGHRSVSWYQQTPGQGLQFLFEYFSETQRNKGNFPGRFSGRQFSNSRSEMNVSTLELGDSALYLCASSLDDYSNQPQHFGDGTRLSIL.

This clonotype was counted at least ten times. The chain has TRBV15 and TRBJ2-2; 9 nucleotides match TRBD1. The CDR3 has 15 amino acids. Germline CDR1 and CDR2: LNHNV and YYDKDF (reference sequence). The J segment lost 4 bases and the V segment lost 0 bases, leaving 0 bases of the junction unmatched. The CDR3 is CATSREGQGTGELFF. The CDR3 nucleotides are TGTGCCACCAGCAGAGAGGGACAGGGCACCGGGGAGCTGTTTTTT.

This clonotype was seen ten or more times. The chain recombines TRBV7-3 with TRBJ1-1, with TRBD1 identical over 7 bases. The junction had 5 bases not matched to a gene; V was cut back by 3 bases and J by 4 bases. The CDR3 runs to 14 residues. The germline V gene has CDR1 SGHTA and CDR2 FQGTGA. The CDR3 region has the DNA TGTGCCAGCAGCTTTACAGGGGCAGGCACTGAAGCTTTCTTT. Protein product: CASSFTGAGTEAFF.

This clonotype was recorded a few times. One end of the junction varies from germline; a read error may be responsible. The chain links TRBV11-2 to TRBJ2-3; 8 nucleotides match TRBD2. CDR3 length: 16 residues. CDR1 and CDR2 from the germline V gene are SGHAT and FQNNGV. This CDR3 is CASSLLGLAAVDTQYF. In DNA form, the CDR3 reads TGTGCCAGCAGCTTACTCGGACTAGCAGCTGTAGATACGCAGTACTTT.

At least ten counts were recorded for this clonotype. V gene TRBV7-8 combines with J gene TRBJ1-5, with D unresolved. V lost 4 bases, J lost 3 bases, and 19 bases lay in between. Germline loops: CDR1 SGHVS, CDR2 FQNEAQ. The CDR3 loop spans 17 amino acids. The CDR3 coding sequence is TGTGCCAGCAGCTCCCCGCCCCGATTCAGTCCCAATCAGCCCCAGCATTTT. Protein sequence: CASSSPPRFSPNQPQHF.

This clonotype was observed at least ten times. CDR3 in amino acids: CASSLALRGADNVLTF. The DNA for the CDR3 is TGTGCCAGCAGCTTAGCCTTACGGGGGGCGGACAACGTCCTGACTTTC. This chain joins TRBV11-2 and TRBJ2-6, with a possible D match to TRBD2 (7 bases). The CDR3 runs to 16 residues. V was clipped by 1 base and J by 9 bases, with 16 bases between them. Germline V gives CDR1 SGHAT, CDR2 FQNNGV.

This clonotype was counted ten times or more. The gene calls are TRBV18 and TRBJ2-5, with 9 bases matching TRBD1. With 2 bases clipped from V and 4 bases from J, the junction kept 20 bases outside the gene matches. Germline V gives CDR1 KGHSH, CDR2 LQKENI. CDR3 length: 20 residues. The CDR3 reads CASSPAPGTGKTNYRETQYF. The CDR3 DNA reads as TGTGCCAGCTCACCAGCCCCCGGGACAGGGAAGACTAACTACCGAGAGACCCAGTACTTC.

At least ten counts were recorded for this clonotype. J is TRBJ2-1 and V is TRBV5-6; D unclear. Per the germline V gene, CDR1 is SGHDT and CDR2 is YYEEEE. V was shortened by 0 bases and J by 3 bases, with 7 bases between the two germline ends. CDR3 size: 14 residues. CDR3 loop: CASSLVADYNEQFF. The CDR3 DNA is TGTGCCAGCAGCTTGGTTGCGGACTACAATGAGCAGTTCTTC.

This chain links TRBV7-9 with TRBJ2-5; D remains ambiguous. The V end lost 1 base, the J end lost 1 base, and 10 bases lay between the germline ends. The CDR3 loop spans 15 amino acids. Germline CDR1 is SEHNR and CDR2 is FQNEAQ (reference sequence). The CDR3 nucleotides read TGTGCCAGCAGCTTAGGCGTCGGCAGCCAAGAGACCCAGTACTTC. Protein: CASSLGVGSQETQYF.

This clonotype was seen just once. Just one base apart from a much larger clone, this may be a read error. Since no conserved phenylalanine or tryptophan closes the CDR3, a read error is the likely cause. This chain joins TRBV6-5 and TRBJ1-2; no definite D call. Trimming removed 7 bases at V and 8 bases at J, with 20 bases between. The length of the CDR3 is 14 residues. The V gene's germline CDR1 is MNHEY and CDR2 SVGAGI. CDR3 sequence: CASTKAPNLGGYTL. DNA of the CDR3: TGTGCCAGCACCAAAGCCCCCAACCTGGGAGGCTACACCTTA.

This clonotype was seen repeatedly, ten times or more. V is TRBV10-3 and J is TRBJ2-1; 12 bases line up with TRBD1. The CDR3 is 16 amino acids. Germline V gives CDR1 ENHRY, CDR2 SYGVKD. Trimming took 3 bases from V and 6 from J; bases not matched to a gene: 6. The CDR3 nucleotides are TGTGCCATCAGTGACCCGCGGGACAGGGGGCCCAATGAGCAGTTCTTC. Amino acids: CAISDPRDRGPNEQFF.

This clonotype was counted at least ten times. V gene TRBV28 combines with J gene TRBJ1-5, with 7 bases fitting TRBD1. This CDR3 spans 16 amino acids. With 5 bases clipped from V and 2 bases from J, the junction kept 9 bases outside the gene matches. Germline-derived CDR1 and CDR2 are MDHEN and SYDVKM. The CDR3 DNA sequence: TGTGCCAGCAGTGACCCAGGGGGTACGCGCAATCAGCCCCAGCATTTT. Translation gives CASSDPGGTRNQPQHF. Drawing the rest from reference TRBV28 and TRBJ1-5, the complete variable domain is DVKVTQSSRYLVKRTGEKVFLECVQDMDHENMFWYRQDPGLGLRLIYFSYDVKMKEKGDIPEGYSVSREKKERFSLILESASTNQTSMYLCASSDPGGTRNQPQHFGDGTRLSIL.

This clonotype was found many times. This CDR3 is CASNTRGAGNYGYTF. In DNA, the CDR3 is TGTGCCAGCAACACTCGGGGGGCTGGTAACTATGGCTACACCTTC. V gene TRBV12-3 or TRBV12-4 combines with J gene TRBJ1-2; D possibly corresponds to TRBD1 (6 bases). Trimming took 7 bases from V and 1 from J, leaving 16 bases between them. The CDR3 totals 15 residues.

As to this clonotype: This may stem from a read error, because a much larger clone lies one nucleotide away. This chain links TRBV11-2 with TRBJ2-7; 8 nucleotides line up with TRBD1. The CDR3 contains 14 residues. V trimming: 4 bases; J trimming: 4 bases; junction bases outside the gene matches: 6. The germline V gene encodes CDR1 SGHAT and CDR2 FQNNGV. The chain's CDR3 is CASSWTGLGYEQYF. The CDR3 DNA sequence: TGTGCCAGCAGCTGGACAGGGCTAGGATACGAGCAGTACTTC.

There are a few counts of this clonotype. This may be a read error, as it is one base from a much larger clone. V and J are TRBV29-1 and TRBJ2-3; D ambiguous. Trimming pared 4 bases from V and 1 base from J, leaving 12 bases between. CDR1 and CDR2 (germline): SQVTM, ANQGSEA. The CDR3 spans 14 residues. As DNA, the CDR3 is TGCAGCGTTGTTGGCGACCGCCGCACAGATACGCAGTATTTT. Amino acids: CSVVGDRRTDTQYF.